Here is one T cell receptor (beta chain) with its context. These data belong to a study of T cell changes during pregnancy in multiple sclerosis. Clones were read by immunoSEQ multiplex PCR, and TCRdb kept only the in-frame ones, dropping some. The data show fewer than 90,000 clones, with around 93% seen just once and 1.3% to 1.5% held by the top ten. CDR1 is ENHRY and CDR2 is SYGVKD in the germline V gene. J lost 2 bases, V lost 4 bases, and 7 bases had no gene match. This CDR3 has 15 residues. The sequences come from peripheral blood, collected in the third trimester of pregnancy. The V call is TRBV10-3, the J call TRBJ2-7; TRBD2 aligns across 8 bases. The sequence derives from a female donor in good health, enrolled as a control in a pregnancy study. In DNA form, the CDR3 reads TGTGCCATCAGTGTGGGGCGGGAGGCCACCTACGAGCAGTACTTC. It is translated as CAISVGREATYEQYF.